The sequence of this T cell receptor beta chain was determined in a study of blood T cell repertoires in COVID-19. For the study at large: Some COVID-19 samples were acute and others convalescent; all came from the United States, Italy and Spain. Sources were T cells, B-cell-depleted T cells, or PBMCs; the material itself was cDNA or gDNA.

In germline, CDR1 is SQVTM, CDR2 ANQGSEA. CDR3 length: 11 residues. Deletions cut 3 bases from V and 5 bases from J, with 4 bases between. Authors' analysis steps: The assay estimated nucleated cells by amplifying reference gene primers. Here immunoSEQ multiplex PCR was the method, and the copy in TCRdb shows in-frame clones only, minus some. V and J calls and clone size come straight from that table; D and trimming were deduced from the DNA. The table includes about 130,000 clones, almost 80% detected once. This chain connects TRBV29-1 to TRBJ2-2, with no clear D. The sequenced sample was peripheral blood. The sequence was collected from a man aged 55 to 70 who had recovered from COVID-19. The CDR3 spells CSVDSTGELFF. The DNA of the CDR3 is TGCAGCGTTGACAGTACCGGGGAGCTGTTTTTT.